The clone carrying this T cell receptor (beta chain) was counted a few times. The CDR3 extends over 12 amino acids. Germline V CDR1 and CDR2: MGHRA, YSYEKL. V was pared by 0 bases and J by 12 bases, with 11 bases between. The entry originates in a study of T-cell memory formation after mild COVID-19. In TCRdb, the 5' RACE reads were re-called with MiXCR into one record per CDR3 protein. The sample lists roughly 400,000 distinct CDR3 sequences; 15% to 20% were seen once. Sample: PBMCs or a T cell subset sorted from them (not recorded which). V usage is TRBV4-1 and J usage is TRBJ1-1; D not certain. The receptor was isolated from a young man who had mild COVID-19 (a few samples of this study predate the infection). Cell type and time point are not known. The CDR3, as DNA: TGCGCCAGCAGCCAAGATGTTGGTATGCCTTTCTTT. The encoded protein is CASSQDVGMPFF.